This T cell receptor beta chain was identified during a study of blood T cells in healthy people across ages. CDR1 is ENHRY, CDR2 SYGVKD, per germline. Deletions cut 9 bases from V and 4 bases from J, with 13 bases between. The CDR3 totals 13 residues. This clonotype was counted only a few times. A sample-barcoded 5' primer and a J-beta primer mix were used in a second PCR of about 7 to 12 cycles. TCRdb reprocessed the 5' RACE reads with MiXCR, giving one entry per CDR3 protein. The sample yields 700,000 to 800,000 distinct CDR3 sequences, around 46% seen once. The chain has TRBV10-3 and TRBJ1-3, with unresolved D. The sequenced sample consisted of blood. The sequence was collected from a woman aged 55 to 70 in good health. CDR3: CAILAGSGNTIYF. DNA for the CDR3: TGTGCCATTTTGGCGGGGTCAGGAAACACCATATATTTT.